This T cell receptor (beta chain) comes out of a study of CD8 T cells in ankylosing spondylitis. Study conclusions and caveats: Significantly higher representation of disease-linked clones was reported for matched ankylosing spondylitis synovial fluid. A TCR beta motif made of fewer than ten highly homologous variants seemed typical of ankylosing spondylitis blood.

MiXCR was run by TCRdb on the 5' RACE reads, yielding one entry per CDR3 protein. The sample gives thousands of distinct CDR3 sequences, around 4.2% of which show up once; about 10% is in the top ten. The CDR3 runs to 14 residues. V dropped 3 bases and J dropped 5 bases, with 14 bases sitting between them. Germline CDR1 reads SGDLS; CDR2 reads YYNGEE. This clonotype was recorded a few times. Its antigen is unknown. The source material was blood, either unsorted or a sorted T cell fraction (not recorded which). The clonotype was recovered from a female donor with ankylosing spondylitis or in good health (not recorded which). The J gene is TRBJ2-5, the V gene TRBV9; D gene unclear. The CDR3 here is CASSGHLVPETQYF. CDR3 in DNA: TGTGCCAGCAGCGGACACCTAGTCCCGGAGACCCAGTACTTC.